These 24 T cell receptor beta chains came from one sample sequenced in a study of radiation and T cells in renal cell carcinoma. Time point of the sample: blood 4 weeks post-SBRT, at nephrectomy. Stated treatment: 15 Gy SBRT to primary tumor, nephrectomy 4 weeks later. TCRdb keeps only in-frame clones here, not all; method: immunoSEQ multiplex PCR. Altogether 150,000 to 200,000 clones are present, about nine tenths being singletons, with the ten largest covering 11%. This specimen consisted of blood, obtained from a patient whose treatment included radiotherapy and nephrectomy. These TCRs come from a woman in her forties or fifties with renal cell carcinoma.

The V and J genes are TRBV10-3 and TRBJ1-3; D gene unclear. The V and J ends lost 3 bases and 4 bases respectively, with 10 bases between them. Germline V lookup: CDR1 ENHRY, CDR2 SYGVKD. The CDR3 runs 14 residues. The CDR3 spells CAISDSMSGNTIYF. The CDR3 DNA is TGTGCCATCAGTGATAGTATGTCAGGAAACACCATATATTTT.

The CDR3 DNA reads TGTGCCAGCAGCCCCCCAACTAGCGGGGGGGCCCTAGAGACCCAGTACTTC. It codes for CASSPPTSGGALETQYF. The rearrangement links TRBV7-9 to TRBJ2-5, with 13 nucleotides matching TRBD2. Germline trimming cut 5 bases from V and 4 bases from J; bases unmatched to any gene: 10. CDR3 length: 17 residues. CDR1 is SEHNR and CDR2 is FQNEAQ in the germline V gene (reference sequence).

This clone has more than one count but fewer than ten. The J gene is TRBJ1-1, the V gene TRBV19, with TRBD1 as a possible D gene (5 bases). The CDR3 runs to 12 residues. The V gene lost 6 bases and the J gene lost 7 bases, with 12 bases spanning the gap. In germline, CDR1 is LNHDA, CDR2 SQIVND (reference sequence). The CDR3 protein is CASSTLGDEAFF. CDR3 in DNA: TGTGCCAGTAGCACCCTGGGGGATGAAGCTTTCTTT.

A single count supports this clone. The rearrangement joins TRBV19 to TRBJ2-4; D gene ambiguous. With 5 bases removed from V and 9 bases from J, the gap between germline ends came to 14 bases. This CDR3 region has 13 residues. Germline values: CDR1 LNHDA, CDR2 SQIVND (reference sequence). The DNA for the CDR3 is TGTGCCAGTAGTTCGGTCCCGACGGGCATTCAGTACTTC. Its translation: CASSSVPTGIQYF.

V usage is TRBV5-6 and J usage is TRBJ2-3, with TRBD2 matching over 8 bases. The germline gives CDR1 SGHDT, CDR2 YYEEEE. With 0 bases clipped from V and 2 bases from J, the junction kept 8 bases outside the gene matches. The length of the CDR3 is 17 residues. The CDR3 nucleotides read TGTGCCAGCAGCTTGGGGGCGAGCGGGGGATCCACAGATACGCAGTATTTT. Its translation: CASSLGASGGSTDTQYF.

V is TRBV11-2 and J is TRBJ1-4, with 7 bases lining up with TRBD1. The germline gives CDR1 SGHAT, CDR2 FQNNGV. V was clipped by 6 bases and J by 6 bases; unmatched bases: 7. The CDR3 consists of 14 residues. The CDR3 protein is CASRVRDSDEKLFF. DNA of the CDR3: TGTGCCAGCAGAGTCCGGGACAGCGATGAAAAACTGTTTTTT.

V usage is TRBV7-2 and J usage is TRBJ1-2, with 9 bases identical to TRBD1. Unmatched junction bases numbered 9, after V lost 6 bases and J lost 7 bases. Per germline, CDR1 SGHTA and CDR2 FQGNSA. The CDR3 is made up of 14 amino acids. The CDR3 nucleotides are TGTGCCAGCAGGTCGACAGGGGGAGGTGGTGGCTACACCTTC. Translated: CASRSTGGGGGYTF.

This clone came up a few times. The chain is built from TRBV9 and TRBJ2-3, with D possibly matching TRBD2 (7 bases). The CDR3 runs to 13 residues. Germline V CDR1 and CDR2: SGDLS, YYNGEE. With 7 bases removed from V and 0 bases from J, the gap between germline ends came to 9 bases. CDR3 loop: CASGGASTDTQYF. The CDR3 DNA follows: TGTGCCAGCGGGGGGGCTAGCACAGATACGCAGTATTTT. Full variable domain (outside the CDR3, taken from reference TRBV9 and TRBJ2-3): DSGVTQTPKHLITATGQRVTLRCSPRSGDLSVYWYQQSLDQGLQFLIQYYNGEERAKGNILERFSAQQFPDLHSELNLSSLELGDSALYFCASGGASTDTQYFGPGTRLTVL.

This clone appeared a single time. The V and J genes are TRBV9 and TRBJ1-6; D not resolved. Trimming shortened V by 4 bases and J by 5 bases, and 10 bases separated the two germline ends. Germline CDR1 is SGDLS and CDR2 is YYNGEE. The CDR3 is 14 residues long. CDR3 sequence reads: CASSPRRDNSPLHF. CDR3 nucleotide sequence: TGTGCCAGCAGCCCCAGGAGGGATAATTCACCCCTCCACTTT.

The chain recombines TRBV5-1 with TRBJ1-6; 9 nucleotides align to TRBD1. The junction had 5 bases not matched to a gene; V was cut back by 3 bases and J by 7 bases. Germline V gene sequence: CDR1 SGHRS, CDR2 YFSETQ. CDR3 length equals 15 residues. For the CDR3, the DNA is TGCGCCAGCAGCTGGGGACAGGGTGAGAATTCACCCCTCCACTTT. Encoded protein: CASSWGQGENSPLHF.

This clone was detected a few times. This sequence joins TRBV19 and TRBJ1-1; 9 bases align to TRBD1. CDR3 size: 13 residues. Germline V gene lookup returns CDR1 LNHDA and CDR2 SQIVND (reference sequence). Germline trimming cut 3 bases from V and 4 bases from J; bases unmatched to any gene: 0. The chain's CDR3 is CASSMDRGTEAFF. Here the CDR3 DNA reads TGTGCCAGTAGTATGGACAGGGGCACTGAAGCTTTCTTT.

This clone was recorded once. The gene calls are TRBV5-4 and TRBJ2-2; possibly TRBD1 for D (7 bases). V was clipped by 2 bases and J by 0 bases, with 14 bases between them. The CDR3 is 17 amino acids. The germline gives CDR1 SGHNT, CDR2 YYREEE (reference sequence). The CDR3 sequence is CASSFPWRGPNTGELFF. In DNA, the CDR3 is TGTGCCAGCAGCTTCCCGTGGAGGGGGCCGAACACCGGGGAGCTGTTTTTT.

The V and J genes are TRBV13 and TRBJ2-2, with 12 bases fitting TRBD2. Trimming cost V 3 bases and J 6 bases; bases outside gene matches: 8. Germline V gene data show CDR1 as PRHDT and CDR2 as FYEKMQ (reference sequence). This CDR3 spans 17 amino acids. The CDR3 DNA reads TGTGCCAGCAGCTTCTCTAGCGGGGGGGCCAGCGCCGGGGAGCTGTTTTTT. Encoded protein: CASSFSSGGASAGELFF.

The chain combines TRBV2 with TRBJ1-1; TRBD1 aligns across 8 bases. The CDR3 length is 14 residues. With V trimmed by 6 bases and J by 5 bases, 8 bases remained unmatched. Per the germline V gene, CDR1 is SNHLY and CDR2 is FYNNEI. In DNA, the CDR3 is TGTGCCAGCAGCATCCAGGACAGGGTGACTGAAGCTTTCTTT. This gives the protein CASSIQDRVTEAFF.

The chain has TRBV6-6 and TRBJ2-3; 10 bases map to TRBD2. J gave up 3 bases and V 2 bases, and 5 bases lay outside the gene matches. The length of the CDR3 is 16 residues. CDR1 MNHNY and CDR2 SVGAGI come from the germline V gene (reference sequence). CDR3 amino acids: CASSYGAGGLTDTQYF. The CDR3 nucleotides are TGTGCCAGCAGTTACGGAGCGGGGGGGCTTACAGATACGCAGTATTTT.

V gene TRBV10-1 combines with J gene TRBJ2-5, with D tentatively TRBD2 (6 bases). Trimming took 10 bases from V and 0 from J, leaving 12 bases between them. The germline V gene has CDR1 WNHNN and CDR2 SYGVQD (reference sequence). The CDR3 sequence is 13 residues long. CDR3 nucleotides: TGCGCCACCCCCCGGGGGTACCAAGAGACCCAGTACTTC. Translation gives CATPRGYQETQYF.

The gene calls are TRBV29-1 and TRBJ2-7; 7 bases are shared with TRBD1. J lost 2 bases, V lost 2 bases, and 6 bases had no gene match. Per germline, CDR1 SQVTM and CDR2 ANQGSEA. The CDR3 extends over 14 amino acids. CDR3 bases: TGCAGCGTTGAAACGGACAGGCCGACCTACGAGCAGTACTTC. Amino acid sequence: CSVETDRPTYEQYF.

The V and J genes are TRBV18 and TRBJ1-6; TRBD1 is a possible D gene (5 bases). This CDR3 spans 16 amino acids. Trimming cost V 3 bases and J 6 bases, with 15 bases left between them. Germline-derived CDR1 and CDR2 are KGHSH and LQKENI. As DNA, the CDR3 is TGTGCCAGCTCACCTTCGGGACCCCCTTCTAATTCACCCCTCCACTTT. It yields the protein CASSPSGPPSNSPLHF.

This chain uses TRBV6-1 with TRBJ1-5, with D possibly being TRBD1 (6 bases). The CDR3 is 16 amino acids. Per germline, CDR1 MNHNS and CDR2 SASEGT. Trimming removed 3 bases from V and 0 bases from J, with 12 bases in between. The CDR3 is CASSDRTVNSNQPQHF. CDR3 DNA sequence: TGTGCCAGCAGTGACCGGACAGTCAATAGCAATCAGCCCCAGCATTTT.

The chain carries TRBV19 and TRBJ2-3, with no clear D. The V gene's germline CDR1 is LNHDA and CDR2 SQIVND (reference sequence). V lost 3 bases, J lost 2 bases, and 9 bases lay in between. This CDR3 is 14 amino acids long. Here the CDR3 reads CASSIATLTDTQYF. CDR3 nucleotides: TGTGCCAGTAGTATCGCGACTCTCACAGATACGCAGTATTTT.

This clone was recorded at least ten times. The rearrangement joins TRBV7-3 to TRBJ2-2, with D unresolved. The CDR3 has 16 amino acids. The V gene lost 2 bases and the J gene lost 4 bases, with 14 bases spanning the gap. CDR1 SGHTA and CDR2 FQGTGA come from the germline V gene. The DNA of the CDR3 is TGTGCCAGCAGCTTATACCCGGGCCGGGCCACCGGGGAGCTGTTTTTT. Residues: CASSLYPGRATGELFF.

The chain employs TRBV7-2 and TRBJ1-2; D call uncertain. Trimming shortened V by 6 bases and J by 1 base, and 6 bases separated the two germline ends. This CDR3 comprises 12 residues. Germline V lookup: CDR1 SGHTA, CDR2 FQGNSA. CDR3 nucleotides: TGTGCCAGCAGAGAGAATAACTATGGCTACACCTTC. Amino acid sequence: CASRENNYGYTF.

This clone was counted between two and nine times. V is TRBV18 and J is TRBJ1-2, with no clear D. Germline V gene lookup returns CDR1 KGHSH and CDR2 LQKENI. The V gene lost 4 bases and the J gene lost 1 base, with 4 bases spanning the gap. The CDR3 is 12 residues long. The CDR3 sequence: CASSQDNYGYTF. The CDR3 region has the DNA TGTGCCAGCTCACAGGATAACTATGGCTACACCTTC. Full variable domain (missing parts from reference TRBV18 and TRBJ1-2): NAGVMQNPRHLVRRRGQEARLRCSPMKGHSHVYWYRQLPEEGLKFMVYLQKENIIDESGMPKERFSAEFPKEGPSILRIQQVVRGDSAAYFCASSQDNYGYTFGSGTRLTVV.

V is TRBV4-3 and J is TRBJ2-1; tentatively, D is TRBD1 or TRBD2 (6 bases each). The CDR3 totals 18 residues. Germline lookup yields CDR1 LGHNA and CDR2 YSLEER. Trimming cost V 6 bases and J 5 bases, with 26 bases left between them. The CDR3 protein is CASSRSLGGTVLNNEQFF. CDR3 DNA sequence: TGCGCCAGCAGTCGCAGTTTAGGGGGGACGGTATTGAACAATGAGCAGTTCTTC.